This T cell receptor (beta chain) originates from a study of T cells after yellow fever vaccination. Template-switching 5'RACE yielded the TCR cDNA; a universal primer site and UMIs were added in the process. TCRdb re-called the 5' RACE reads with MiXCR, one entry per CDR3 protein. The sample holds 200,000 to 300,000 distinct CDR3 sequences, about 3.9% seen once. Study-level points and caveats: Only a small proportion of the clonotypes turned up in both the CD4 and the CD8 compartments, likely arising from convergent recombination. Detected again after the booster were most primary-vaccination clones, at 95% to 98% CD4 and 88% CD8. By day 5 rather than day 15, the secondary response had peaked, though it was weaker.

This clonotype was counted ten times or more. The antigen is unknown. From germline, CDR1 is DFQATT and CDR2 SNEGSKA (reference sequence). With 3 bases removed from V and 3 bases from J, the gap between germline ends came to 13 bases. The CDR3 is made up of 14 amino acids. Sequencing was performed on PBMCs, taken 15 days after the yellow fever booster vaccination. The V call is TRBV20-1, the J call TRBJ2-3, with a weak D call TRBD2 (5 bases). The TCR comes from a man younger than 35 who received the YFV17D yellow fever vaccine. CDR3 amino acids: CSASLTRRTDTQYF. CDR3 bases: TGCAGTGCTAGCCTCACACGGAGGACAGATACGCAGTATTTT.